This TCR beta chain was sequenced in a study of T cell repertoires in cytomegalovirus infection. Findings and limits, study-wide: Dominating the ex vivo response were HLA-C-restricted CMV-specific TCR beta clonotypes.

TCRdb reprocessed the reads with MiXCR, giving one entry per CDR3 protein. The sample has around 85,000 distinct CDR3 sequences; about half are singletons. The CDR3 covers 11 residues. V lost 1 base to trimming and J lost 7 bases, with 4 bases between them. CDR1 is LNHNV, CDR2 YYDKDF, per germline (reference sequence). This clonotype was observed a single time. The target antigen is unknown. The sample here was CD8+ T cells from cultured PBMCs, taken from culture after CMV antigen stimulation. The TCR originated in a human donor in good health (CMV status not recorded). Some clones in this sample may be carry-over from other donors' samples. J is TRBJ1-1 and V is TRBV15; no firm D call. CDR3 coding DNA: TGTGCCACCAGCAGAGCGGATGAAGCTTTCTTT. This codes for CATSRADEAFF.